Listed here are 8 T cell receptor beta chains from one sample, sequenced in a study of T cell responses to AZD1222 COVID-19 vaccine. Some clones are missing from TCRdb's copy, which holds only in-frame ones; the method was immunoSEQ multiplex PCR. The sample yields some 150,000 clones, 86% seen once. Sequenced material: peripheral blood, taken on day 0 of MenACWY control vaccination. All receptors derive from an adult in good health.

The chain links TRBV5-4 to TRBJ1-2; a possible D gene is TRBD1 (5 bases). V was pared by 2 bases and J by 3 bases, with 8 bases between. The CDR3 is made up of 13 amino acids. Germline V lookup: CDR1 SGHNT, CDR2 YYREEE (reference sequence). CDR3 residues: CASSLGADYGYTF. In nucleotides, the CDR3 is TGTGCCAGCAGCTTAGGGGCAGACTATGGCTACACCTTC.

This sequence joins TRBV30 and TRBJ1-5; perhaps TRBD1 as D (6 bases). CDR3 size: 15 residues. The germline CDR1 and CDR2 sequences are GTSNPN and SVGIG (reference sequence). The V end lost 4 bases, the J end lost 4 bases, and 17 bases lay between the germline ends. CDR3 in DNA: TGTGCCTGGACCCGAGGGGGGCCAAATAATCAGCCCCAGCATTTT. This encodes CAWTRGGPNNQPQHF.

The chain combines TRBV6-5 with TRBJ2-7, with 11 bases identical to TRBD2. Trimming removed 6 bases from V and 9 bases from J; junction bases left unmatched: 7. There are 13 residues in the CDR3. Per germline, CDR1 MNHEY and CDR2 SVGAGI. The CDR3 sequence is CASRTSGMVGQYF. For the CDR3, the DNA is TGTGCCAGCAGGACTAGCGGGATGGTGGGGCAGTACTTC.

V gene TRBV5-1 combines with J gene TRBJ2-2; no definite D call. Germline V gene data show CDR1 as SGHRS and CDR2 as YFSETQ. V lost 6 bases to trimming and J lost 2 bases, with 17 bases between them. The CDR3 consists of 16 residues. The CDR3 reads CASTWRSIFNTGELFF. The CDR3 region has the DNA TGCGCCAGCACTTGGCGGTCAATTTTTAACACCGGGGAGCTGTTTTTT.

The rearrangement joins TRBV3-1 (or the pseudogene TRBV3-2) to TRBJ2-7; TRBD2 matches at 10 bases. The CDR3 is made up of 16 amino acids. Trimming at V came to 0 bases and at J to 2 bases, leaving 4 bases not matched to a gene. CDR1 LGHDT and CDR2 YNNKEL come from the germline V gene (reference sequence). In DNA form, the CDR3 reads TGTGCCAGCAGCCAAGATACCCTAGCGGGGGCCTACGAGCAGTACTTC. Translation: CASSQDTLAGAYEQYF.

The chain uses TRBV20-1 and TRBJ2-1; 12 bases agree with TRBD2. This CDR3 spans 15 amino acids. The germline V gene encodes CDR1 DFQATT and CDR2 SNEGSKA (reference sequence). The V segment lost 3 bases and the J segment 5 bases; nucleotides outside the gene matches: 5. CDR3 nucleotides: TGCAGTGCTAGTCCACTAGCGGGAGGAGACAATGAGCAGTTCTTC. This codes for CSASPLAGGDNEQFF.

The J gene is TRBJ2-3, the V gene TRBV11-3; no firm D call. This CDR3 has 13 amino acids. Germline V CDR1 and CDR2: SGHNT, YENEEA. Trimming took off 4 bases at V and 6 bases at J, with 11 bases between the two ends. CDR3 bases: TGTGCCAGCAGCTCGGAGCGTACGGATACGCAGTATTTT. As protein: CASSSERTDTQYF.

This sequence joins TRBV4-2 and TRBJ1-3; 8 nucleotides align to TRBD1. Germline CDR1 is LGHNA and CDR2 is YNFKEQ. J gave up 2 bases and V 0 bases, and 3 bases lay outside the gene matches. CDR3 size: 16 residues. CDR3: CASSQDRQGTGNTIYF. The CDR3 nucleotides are TGTGCCAGCAGCCAAGACCGACAGGGGACTGGAAACACCATATATTTT.